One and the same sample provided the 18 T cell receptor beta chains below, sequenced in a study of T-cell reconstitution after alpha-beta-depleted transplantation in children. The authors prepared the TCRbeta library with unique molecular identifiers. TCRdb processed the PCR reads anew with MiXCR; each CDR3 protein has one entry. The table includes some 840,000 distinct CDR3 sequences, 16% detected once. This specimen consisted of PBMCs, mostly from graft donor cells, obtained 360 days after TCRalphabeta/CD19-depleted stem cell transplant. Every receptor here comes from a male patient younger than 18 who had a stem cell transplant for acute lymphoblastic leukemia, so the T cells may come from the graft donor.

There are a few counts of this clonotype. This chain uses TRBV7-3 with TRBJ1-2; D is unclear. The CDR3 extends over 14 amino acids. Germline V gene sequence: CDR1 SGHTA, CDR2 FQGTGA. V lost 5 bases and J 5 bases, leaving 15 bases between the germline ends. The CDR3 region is CASSNPRERYGYTF. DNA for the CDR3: TGTGCCAGCAGCAACCCAAGGGAGAGATATGGCTACACCTTC.

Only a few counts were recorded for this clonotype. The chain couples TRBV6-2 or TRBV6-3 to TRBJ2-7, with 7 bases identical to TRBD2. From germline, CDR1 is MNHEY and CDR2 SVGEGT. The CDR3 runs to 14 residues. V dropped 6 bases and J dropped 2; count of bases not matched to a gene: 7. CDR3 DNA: TGTGCCAGCAGATGGACTAGACCTCCCTACGAGCAGTACTTC. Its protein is CASRWTRPPYEQYF.

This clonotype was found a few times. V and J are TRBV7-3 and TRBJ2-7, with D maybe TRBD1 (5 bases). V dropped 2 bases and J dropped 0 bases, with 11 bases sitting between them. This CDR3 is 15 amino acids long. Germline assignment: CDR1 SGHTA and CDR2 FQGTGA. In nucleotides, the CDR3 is TGTGCCAGCAGCTTATTAGGGGCGAACTCCTACGAGCAGTACTTC. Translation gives CASSLLGANSYEQYF.

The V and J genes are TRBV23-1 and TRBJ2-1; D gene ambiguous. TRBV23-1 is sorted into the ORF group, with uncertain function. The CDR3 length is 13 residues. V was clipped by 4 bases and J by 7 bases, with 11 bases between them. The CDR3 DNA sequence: TGCGCCAGCAGTCGCTTGACGGTAAATGAGCAGTTCTTC. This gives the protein CASSRLTVNEQFF.

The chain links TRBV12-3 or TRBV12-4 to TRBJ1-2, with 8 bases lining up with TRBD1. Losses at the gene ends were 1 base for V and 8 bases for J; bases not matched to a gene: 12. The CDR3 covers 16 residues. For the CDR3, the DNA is TGTGCCAGCAGTTTAGGTCAGGGGGCGCCCCGGAGGGGCTACACCTTC. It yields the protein CASSLGQGAPRRGYTF.

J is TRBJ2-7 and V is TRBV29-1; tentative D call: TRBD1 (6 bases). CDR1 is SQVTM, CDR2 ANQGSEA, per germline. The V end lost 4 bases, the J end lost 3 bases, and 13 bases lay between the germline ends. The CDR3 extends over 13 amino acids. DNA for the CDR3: TGCAGCGTTGGGGGGCTACGCGGCTACGAGCAGTACTTC. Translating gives CSVGGLRGYEQYF.

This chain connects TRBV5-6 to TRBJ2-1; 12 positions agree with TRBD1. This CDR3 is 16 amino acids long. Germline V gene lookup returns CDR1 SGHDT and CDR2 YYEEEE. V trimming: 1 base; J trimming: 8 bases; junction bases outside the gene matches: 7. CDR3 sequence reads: CASSLKLGTGGDEQFF. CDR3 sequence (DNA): TGTGCCAGCAGCTTGAAGTTGGGGACAGGGGGCGATGAGCAGTTCTTC.

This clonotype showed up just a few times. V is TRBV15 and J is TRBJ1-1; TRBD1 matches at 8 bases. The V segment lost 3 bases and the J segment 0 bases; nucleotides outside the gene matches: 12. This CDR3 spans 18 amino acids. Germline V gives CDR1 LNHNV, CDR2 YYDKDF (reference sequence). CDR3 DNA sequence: TGTGCCACCAGCAGGGGGAATGGACAGGGCAGAATGAACACTGAAGCTTTCTTT. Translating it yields CATSRGNGQGRMNTEAFF.

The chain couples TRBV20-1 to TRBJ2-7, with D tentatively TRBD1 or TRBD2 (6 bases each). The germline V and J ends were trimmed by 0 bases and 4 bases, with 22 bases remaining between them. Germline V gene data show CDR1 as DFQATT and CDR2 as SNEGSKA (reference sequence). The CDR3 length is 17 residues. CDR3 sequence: CSARDPRWQGRFYEQYF. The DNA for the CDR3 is TGCAGTGCTAGAGATCCCCGCTGGCAGGGGAGGTTTTACGAGCAGTACTTC.

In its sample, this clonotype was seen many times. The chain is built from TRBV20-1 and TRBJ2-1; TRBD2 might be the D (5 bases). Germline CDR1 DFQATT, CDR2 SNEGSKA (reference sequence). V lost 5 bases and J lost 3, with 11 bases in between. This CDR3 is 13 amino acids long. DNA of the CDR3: TGCAGTGCTCCGGGAATCTACTACAATGAGCAGTTCTTC. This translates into CSAPGIYYNEQFF.

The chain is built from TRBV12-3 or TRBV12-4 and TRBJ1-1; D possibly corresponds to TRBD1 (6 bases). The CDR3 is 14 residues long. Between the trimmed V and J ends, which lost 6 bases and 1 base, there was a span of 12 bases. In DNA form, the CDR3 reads TGTGCCAGCAGATCTCGGACAGAGAACACTGAAGCTTTCTTT. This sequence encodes CASRSRTENTEAFF.

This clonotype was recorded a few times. Here the CDR3 DNA reads TGTGCCAGCAGTGGGACAGGGGCCGAAGGGGAGCTGTTTTTT. Its translation: CASSGTGAEGELFF. V gene TRBV12-3 or TRBV12-4 combines with J gene TRBJ2-2, with TRBD1 matching over 10 bases. The CDR3 spans 14 residues. V dropped 5 bases and J dropped 8; count of bases not matched to a gene: 5.

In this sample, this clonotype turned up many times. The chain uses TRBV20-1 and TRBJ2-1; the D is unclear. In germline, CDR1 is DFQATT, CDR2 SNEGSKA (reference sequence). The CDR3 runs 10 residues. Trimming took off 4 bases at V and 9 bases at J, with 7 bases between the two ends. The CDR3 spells CSAMWVEQFF. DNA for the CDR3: TGCAGTGCTATGTGGGTTGAGCAGTTCTTC.

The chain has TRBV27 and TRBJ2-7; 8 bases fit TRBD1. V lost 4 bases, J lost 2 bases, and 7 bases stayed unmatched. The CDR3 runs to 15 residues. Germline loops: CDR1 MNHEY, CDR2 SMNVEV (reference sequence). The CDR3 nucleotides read TGTGCCAGCAGTTATGCCGGACAGGGTCCCTACGAGCAGTACTTC. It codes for CASSYAGQGPYEQYF.

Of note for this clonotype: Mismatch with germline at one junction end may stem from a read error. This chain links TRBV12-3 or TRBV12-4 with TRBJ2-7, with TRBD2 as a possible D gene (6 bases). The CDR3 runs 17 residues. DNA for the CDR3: TGTGCCAGCAGCTTAGCGTCTTTCCTCCGGGAGAACTACGAGCAGTACTTC. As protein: CASSLASFLRENYEQYF.

CDR3 amino acids: CASSLAGAAGSSTDTQYF. The CDR3 coding sequence is TGTGCCAGCAGCTTAGCCGGGGCGGCAGGGTCGAGCACAGATACGCAGTATTTT. The V and J genes are TRBV11-1 and TRBJ2-3, with D perhaps being TRBD1 or TRBD2 (5 bases each). The CDR3 has 18 residues. CDR1 and CDR2 from the germline V gene are SGHAT and FQDESV (reference sequence). The V gene lost 0 bases and the J gene lost 0 bases, with 16 bases spanning the gap.

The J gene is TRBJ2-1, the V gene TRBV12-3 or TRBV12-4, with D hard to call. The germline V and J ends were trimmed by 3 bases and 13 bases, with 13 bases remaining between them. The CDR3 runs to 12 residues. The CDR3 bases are TGTGCCAGCAGTTTTGAAGGCTCTATCCAGTTCTTC. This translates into CASSFEGSIQFF.

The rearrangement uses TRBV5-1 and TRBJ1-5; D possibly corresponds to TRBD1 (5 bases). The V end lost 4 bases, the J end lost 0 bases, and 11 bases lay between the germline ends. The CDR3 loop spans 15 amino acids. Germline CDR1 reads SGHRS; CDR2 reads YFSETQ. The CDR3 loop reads CASSQGVDSNQPQHF. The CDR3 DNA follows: TGCGCCAGCAGCCAGGGTGTGGATAGCAATCAGCCCCAGCATTTT.